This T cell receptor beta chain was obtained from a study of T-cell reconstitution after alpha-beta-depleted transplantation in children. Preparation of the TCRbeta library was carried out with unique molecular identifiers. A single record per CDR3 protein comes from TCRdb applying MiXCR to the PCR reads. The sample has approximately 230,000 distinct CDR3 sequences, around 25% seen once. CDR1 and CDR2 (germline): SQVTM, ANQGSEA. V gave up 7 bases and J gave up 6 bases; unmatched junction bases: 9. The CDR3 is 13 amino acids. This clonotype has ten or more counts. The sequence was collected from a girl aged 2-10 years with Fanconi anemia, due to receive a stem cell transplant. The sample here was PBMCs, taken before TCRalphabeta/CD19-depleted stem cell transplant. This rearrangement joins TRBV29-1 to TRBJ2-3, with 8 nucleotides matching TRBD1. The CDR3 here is CSAPGQAMDTQYF. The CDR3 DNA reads TGCAGCGCCCCGGGACAGGCCATGGATACGCAGTATTTT.